A single T cell receptor beta chain is shown here with its context. As originally analysed: Amplification from reference gene primers served as the basis for estimated nucleated cell counts. Produced via immunoSEQ multiplex PCR; TCRdb's table is partial and in-frame only. V, J and clone size reflect that table, while D and trimming were determined from the DNA. This table has under 200,000 clones, over 75% appearing once. These data are taken from a study of blood T cell repertoires in COVID-19. Across the whole study: Acute and convalescent COVID-19 samples came from the United States, Italy and Spain. From T cells, B-cell-depleted T cells, or PBMCs came the material, which was cDNA or gDNA.

Germline V CDR1 and CDR2: MDHEN, SYDVKM. With 3 bases removed from V and 2 bases from J, the gap between germline ends came to 14 bases. The CDR3 consists of 15 residues. Sequencing was carried out using peripheral blood. The chain couples TRBV28 to TRBJ2-7; perhaps TRBD1 as D (6 bases). The clonotype originates from a man aged 45 to 65 with acute or convalescent COVID-19. Here the CDR3 DNA reads TGTGCCAGCAGTTTTTCCGACCGGACAGCCTACGAGCAGTACTTC. This gives the protein CASSFSDRTAYEQYF.